The following is a T cell receptor beta chain sequence with its context. Its cognate antigen is unknown. These data belong to a study of blood T cells in healthy people across ages. The second PCR ran about 7 to 12 cycles with a sample-barcoded 5' primer and J-beta primers. TCRdb passed the 5' RACE reads through MiXCR, listing each CDR3 protein once. The table shows 780,000 or so distinct CDR3 sequences, with more than 20% occurring only once. Germline CDR1 and CDR2: SGDLS and YYNGEE. V lost 4 bases to trimming and J lost 4 bases, with 23 bases between them. CDR3 length: 17 amino acids. Points from the study as a whole: TCR beta diversity was tightly associated with the proportion of naive T cells. Naive and antigen-experienced cells could not be conclusively compared, given unsorted PBMCs.

The data were also submitted as part of a second study, on T cells of mothers and their children. That source adds: Each donor was one of three healthy Caucasian mothers or one of their six children. The overlap seen between related mothers and children slightly exceeded that of unrelated pairs, though not significantly.

Sequencing used blood. The chain uses TRBV9 and TRBJ2-5; tentatively, D is TRBD1 or TRBD2 (5 bases each). The receptor was isolated from a boy aged 5-17 years in good health. CDR3 loop: CASSPPLGLAMTETQYF. CDR3 DNA sequence: TGTGCCAGCAGCCCCCCTCTGGGGCTAGCAATGACAGAGACCCAGTACTTC.